This T cell receptor (beta chain) was profiled in a study of cytomegalovirus exposure and HLA in healthy donors. Turning to the study itself: HLA-typed donors contributed around 82 million unique TCRs, which were held in an early data release.

The ends were cut back, 3 bases at V and 1 base at J, with 5 bases in the middle. This CDR3 contains 13 residues. The germline gives CDR1 MNHEY, CDR2 SMNVEV (reference sequence). This clone was counted once. Antigen: not known. With 60 Vbeta and 13 Jbeta primers, the PCR was carried out. TCRdb's table, derived via immunoSEQ multiplex PCR, lists solely in-frame clones and lacks some. The table shows roughly 100,000 clones, with 78% occurring only once. Overall study findings and caveats: An Asian-associated ancestry cluster reportedly showed fewer N-insertions than the approximately 700-donor mean in a later analysis. The CMV antigen specificity of a few CMV-associated chains was confirmed through in vitro analysis. V- and J-gene trimming in TCR beta was tied to a missense DCLRE1C variant by an analysis performed later.

This clonotype was obtained from a man in his thirties or forties in good health and CMV-seronegative. The gene calls are TRBV27 and TRBJ2-3; D gene unclear. The sequencing input was PBMCs. The CDR3 DNA follows: TGTGCCAGCAGTTTGCTAGGCACAGATACGCAGTATTTT. Translation: CASSLLGTDTQYF.